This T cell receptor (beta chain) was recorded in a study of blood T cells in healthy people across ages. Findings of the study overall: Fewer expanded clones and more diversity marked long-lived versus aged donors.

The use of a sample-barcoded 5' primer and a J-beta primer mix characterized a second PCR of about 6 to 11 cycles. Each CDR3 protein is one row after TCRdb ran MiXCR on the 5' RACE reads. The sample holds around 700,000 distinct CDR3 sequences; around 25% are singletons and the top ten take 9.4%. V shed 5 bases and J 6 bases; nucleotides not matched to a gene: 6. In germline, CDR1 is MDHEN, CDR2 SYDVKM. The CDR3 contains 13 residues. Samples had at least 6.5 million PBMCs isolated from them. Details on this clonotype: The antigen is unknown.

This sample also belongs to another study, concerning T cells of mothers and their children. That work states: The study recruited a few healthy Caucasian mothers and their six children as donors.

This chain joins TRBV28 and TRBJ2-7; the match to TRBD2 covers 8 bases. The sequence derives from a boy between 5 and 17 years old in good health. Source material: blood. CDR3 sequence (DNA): TGTGCCAGCAGTAGACTAGCGACATCCGAGCAGTACTTC. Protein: CASSRLATSEQYF.